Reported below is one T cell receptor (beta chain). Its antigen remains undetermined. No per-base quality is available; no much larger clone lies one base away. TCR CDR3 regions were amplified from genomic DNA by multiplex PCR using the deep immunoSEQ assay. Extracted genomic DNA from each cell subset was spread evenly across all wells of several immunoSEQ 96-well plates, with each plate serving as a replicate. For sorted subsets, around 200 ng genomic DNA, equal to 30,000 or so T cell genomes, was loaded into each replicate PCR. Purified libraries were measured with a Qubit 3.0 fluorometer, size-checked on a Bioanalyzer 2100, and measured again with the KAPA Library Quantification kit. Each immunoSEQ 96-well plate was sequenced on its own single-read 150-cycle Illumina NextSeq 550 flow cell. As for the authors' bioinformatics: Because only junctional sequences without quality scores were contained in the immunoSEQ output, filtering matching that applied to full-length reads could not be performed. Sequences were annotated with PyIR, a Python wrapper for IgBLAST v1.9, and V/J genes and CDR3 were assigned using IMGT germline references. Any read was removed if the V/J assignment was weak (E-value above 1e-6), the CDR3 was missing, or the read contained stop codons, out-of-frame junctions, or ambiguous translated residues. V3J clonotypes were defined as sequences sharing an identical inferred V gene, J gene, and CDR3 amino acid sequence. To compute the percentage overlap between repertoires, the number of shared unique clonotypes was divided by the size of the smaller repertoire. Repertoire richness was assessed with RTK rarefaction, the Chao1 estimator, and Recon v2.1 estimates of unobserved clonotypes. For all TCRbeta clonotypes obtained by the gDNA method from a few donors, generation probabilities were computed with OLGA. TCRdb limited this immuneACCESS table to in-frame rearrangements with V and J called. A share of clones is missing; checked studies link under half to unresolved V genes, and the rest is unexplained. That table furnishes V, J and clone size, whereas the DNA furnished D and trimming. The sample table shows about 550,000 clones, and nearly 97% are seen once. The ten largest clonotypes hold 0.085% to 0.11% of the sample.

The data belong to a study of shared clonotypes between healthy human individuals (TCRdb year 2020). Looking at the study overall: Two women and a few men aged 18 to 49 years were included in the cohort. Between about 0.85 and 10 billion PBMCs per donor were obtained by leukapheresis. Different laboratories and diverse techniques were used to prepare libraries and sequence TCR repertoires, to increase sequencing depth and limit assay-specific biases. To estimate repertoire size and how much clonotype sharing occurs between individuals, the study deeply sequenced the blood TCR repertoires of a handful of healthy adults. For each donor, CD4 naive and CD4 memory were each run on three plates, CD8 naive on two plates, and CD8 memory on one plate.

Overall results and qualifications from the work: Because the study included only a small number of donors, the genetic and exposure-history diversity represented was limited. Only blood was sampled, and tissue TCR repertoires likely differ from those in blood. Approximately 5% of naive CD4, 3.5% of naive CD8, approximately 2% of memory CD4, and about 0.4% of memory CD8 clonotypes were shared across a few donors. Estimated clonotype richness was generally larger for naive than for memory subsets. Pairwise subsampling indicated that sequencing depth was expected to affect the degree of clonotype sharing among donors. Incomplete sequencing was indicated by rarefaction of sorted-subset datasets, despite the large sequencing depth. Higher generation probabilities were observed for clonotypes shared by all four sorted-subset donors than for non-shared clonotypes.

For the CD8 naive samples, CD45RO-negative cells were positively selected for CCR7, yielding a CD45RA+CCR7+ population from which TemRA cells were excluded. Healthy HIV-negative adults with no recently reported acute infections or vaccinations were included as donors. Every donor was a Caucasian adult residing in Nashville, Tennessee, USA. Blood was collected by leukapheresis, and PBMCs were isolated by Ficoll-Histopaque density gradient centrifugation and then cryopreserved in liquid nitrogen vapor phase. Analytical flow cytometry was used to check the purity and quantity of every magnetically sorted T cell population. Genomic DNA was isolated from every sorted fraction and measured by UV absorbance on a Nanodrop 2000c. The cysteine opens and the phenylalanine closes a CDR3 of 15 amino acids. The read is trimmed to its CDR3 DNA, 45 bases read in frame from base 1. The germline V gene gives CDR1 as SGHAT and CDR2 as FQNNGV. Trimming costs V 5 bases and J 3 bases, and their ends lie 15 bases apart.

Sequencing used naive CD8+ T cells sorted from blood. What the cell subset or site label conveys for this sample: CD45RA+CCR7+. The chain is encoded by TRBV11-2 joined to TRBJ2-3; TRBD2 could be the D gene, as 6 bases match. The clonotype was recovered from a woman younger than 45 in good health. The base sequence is TGTGCCAGCAGCCAAGGGACTGCCGTGACAGATACGCAGTATTTT. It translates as CASSQGTAVTDTQYF.